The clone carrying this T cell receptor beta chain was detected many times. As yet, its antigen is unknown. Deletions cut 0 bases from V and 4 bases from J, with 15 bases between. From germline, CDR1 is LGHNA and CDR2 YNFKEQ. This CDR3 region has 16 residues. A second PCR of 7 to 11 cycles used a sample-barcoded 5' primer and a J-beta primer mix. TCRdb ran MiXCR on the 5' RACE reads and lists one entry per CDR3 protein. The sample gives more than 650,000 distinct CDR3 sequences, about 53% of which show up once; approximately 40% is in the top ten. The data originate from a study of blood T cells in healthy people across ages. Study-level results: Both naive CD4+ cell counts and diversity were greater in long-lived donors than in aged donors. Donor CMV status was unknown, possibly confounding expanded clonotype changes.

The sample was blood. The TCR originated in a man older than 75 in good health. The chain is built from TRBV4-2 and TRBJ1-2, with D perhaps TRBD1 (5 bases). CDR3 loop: CASSQDIGGVIYGYTF. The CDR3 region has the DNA TGTGCCAGCAGCCAAGATATCGGAGGGGTGATCTATGGCTACACCTTC.